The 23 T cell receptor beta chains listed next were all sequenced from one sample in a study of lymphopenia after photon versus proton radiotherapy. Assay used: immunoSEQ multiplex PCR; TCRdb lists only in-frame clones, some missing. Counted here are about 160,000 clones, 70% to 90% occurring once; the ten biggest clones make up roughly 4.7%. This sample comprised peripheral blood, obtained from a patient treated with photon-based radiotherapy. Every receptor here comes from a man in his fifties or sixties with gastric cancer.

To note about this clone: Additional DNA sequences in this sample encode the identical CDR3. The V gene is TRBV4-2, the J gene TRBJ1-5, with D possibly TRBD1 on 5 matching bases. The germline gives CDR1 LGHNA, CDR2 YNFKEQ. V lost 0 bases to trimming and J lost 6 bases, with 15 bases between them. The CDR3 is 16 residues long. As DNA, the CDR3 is TGTGCCAGCAGCCAAGATGGGCAAACAGGAGGTCAGCCCCAGCATTTT. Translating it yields CASSQDGQTGGQPQHF.

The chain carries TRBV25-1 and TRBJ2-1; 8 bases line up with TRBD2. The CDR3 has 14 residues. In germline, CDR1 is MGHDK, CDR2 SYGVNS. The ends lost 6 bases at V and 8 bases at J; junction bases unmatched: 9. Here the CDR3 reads CASSVTSGYDEQFF. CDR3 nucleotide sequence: TGTGCCAGCAGCGTTACTAGCGGATACGATGAGCAGTTCTTC.

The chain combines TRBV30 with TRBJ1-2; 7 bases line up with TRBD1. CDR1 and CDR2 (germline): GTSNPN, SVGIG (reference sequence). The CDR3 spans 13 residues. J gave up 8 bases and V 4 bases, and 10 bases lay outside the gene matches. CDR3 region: CAWTKTGSWGYTF. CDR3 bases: TGTGCCTGGACCAAGACAGGGAGTTGGGGCTACACCTTC.

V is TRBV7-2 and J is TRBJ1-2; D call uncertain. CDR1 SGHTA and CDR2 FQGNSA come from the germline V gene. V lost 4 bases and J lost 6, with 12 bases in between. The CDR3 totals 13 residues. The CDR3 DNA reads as TGTGCCAGCAGCTCTTCCTCGGTTGATGGCTACACCTTC. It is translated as CASSSSSVDGYTF.

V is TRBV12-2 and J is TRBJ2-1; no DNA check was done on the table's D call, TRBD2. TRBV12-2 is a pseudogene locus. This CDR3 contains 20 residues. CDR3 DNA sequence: TGTGCAAGTCGCTTAGGCAGTAAGGGGGCTAGCGGGAAGGCATACAATGAGCAGTTCTTC. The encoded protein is CASRLGSKGASGKAYNEQFF.

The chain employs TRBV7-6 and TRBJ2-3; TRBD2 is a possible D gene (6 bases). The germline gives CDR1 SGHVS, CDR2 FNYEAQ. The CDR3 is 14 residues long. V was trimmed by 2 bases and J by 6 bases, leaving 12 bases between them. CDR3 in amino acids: CASSLTEGRDTQYF. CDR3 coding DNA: TGTGCCAGCAGCTTAACGGAGGGCCGGGATACGCAGTATTTT.

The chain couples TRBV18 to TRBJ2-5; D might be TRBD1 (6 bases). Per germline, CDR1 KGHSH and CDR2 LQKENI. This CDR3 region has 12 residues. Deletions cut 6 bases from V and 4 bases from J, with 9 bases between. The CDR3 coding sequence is TGTGCCAGCTCTCAGGGGATAGAGACCCAGTACTTC. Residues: CASSQGIETQYF. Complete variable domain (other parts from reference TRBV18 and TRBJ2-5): NAGVMQNPRHLVRRRGQEARLRCSPMKGHSHVYWYRQLPEEGLKFMVYLQKENIIDESGMPKERFSAEFPKEGPSILRIQQVVRGDSAAYFCASSQGIETQYFGPGTRLLVL.

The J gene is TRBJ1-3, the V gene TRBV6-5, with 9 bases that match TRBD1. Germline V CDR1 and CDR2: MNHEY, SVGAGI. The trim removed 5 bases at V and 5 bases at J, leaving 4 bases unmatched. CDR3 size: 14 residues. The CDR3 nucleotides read TGTGCCAGCAGTGCCGGGACAGGGCGAAACACCATATATTTT. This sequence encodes CASSAGTGRNTIYF.

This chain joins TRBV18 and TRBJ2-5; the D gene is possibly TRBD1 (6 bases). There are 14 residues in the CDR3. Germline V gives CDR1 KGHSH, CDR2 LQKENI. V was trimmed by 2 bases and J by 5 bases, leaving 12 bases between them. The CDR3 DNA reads TGTGCCAGCTCACCATCAGGGGTTAGGGAGACCCAGTACTTC. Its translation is CASSPSGVRETQYF.

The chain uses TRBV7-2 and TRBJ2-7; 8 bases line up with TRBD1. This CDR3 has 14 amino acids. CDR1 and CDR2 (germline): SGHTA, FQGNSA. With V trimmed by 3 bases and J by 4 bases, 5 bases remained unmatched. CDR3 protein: CASSFGQGGYEQYF. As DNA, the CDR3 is TGTGCCAGCAGCTTCGGACAGGGCGGTTACGAGCAGTACTTC.

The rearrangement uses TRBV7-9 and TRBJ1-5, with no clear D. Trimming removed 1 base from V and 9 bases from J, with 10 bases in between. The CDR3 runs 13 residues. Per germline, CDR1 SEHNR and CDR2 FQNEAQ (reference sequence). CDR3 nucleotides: TGTGCCAGCAGCTTAGGTCAGAAATTGCCCCAGCATTTT. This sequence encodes CASSLGQKLPQHF.

The CDR3 here is CASTLAGVGNEQFF. CDR3 bases: TGTGCCAGCACTTTAGCGGGAGTGGGCAATGAGCAGTTCTTC. The gene calls are TRBV2 and TRBJ2-1, with 9 bases identical to TRBD2. The CDR3 is 14 amino acids. CDR1 and CDR2 (germline): SNHLY, FYNNEI. V dropped 7 bases and J dropped 6; count of bases not matched to a gene: 7.

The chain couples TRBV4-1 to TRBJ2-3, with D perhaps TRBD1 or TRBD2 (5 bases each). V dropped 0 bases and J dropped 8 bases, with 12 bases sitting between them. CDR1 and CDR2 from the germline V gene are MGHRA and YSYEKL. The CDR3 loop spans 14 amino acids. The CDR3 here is CASSQERGTGTQYF. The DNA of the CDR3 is TGCGCCAGCAGCCAAGAGAGAGGGACGGGTACGCAGTATTTT.

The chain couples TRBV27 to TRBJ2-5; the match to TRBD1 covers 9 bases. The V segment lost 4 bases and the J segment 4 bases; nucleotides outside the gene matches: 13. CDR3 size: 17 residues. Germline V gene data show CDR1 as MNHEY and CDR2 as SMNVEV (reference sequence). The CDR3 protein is CASSSLPGQGLGETQYF. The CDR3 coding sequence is TGTGCCAGCAGTTCCCTTCCCGGACAGGGGCTCGGAGAGACCCAGTACTTC.

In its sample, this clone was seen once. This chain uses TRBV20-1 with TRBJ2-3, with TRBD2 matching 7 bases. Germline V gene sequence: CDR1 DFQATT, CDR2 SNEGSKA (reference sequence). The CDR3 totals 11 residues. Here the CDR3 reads CRSGTTDTQYF. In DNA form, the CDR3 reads TGCAGGAGCGGGACCACAGATACGCAGTATTTT.

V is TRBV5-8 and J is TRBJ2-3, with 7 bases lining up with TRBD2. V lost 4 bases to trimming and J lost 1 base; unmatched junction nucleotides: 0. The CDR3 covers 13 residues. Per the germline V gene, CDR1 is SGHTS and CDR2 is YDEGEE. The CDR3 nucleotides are TGTGCCAGCAGCGGGAGGGGCACAGATACGCAGTATTTT. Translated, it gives CASSGRGTDTQYF.

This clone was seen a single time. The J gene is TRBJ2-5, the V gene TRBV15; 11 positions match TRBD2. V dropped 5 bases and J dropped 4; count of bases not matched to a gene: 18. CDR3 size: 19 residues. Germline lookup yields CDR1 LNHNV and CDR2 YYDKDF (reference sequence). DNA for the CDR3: TGTGCCACCAGCGGGAGAGACCGATATGGACTAGCGGGCGGAGAGACCCAGTACTTC. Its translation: CATSGRDRYGLAGGETQYF. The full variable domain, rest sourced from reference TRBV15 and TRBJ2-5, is DAMVIQNPRYQVTQFGKPVTLSCSQTLNHNVMYWYQQKSSQAPKLLFHYYDKDFNNEADTPDNFQSRRPNTSFCFLDIRSPGLGDTAMYLCATSGRDRYGLAGGETQYFGPGTRLLVL.

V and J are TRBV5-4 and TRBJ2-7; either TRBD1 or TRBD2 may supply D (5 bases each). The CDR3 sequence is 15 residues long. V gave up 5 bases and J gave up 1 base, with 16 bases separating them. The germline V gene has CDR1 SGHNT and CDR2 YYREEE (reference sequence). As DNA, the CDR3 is TGTGCCAGCAGTTCCGGGACGGAATTTTCCTACGAGCAGTACTTC. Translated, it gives CASSSGTEFSYEQYF.

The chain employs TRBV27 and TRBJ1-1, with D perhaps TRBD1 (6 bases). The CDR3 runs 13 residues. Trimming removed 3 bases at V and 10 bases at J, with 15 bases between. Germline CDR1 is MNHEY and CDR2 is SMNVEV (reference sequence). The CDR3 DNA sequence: TGTGCCAGCAGTTTGGCAACAGGGTATGGAGCTTTCTTT. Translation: CASSLATGYGAFF.

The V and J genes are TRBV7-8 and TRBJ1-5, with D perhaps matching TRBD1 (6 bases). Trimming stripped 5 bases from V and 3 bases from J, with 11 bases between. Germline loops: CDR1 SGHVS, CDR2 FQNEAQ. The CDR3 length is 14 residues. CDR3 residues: CASSVRGDNQPQHF. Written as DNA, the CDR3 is TGTGCCAGCAGCGTGAGGGGGGACAATCAGCCCCAGCATTTT.

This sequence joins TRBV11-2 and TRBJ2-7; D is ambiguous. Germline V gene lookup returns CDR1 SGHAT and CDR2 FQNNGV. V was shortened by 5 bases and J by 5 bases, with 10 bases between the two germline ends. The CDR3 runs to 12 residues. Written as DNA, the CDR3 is TGTGCCAGCAGCCAAATGTACAACGAGCAGTACTTC. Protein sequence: CASSQMYNEQYF.

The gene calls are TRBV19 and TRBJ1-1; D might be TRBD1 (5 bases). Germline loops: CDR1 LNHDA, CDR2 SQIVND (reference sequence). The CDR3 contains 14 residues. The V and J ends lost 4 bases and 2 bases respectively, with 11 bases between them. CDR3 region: CASSKGTVNTEAFF. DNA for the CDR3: TGTGCCAGTAGTAAGGGGACGGTCAACACTGAAGCTTTCTTT.

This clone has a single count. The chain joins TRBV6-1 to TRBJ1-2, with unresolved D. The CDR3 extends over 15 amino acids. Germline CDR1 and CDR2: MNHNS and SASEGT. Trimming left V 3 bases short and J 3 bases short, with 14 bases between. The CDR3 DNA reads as TGTGCCAGCAGTGAGGTCCCGTGGAGCTACTATGGCTACACCTTC. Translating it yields CASSEVPWSYYGYTF.